Given below is one TCR beta chain in context. The data originate from a study of Ad26.COV2.S vaccination and SARS-CoV-2 variants. Per germline, CDR1 LNHDA and CDR2 SQIVND (reference sequence). There are 18 residues in the CDR3. V trimming: 4 bases; J trimming: 6 bases; junction bases outside the gene matches: 13. Specified treatment: approximately 18 received Ad26.COV2.S at low or high dose, single or two shots; several received placebo; per-sample allocation not given. After the first vaccine or placebo injection, samples were drawn on day 63. Assay used: immunoSEQ multiplex PCR; TCRdb lists only in-frame clones, some missing. The table has 350,000 to 400,000 clones, around 91% seen once; the top ten hold 1.9%.

The TCR originated in a person between 18 and 65 years old who received the Ad26.COV2.S COVID-19 vaccine or a placebo. The sample in question was peripheral blood, obtained in a trial of Ad26.COV2.S vaccine versus placebo. The gene calls are TRBV19 and TRBJ2-2; TRBD1 matches 11 bases. The CDR3 DNA sequence: TGTGCCAGTAGTACAGGATTGCGCGGGACAGGGGGGCCCGGGGAGCTGTTTTTT. It is translated as CASSTGLRGTGGPGELFF.